The next 23 T cell receptor beta chains were all read from a single sample in a study of PD-1 blockade in classical Hodgkin lymphoma (dated by TCRdb to the early 2020s). Explained via the paper, the time point label denotes: cycle 4 day 1 (C4D1), after five to seven weeks of nivolumab. Every trial patient had relapsed following autologous stem cell transplantation, and prior brentuximab vedotin exposure was what differed among cohorts A, B and C. Library generation was performed with the immunoSEQ multiplex PCR assay. In its TCRdb copy, this immuneACCESS table keeps in-frame sequences only and misses some clones. Where compared with another copy, unresolved V genes explain less than half of these, and the others have no known cause. The sample table holds about 96,000 clones, of which under 95% were seen once. In total, the top ten clones hold approximately 2% of the sample. The sequenced sample was peripheral blood mononuclear cells (PBMCs), obtained before the fourth cycle of nivolumab. The receptor set was obtained from a human donor with classical Hodgkin lymphoma.

This sequence joins TRBV9 and TRBJ2-1, with 10 bases identical to TRBD2. The CDR3 consists of 15 residues. With V trimmed by 3 bases and J by 0 bases, 0 bases remained unmatched. Germline CDR1 and CDR2: SGDLS and YYNGEE. This chain's CDR3 is CASSASGSSYNEQFF. The CDR3 coding sequence is TGTGCCAGCAGCGCTAGCGGGAGCTCCTACAATGAGCAGTTCTTC.

The rearrangement links TRBV19 to TRBJ2-7; D perhaps matches TRBD2 (5 bases). The CDR3 consists of 13 residues. Germline CDR1 LNHDA, CDR2 SQIVND (reference sequence). Trimming pared 5 bases from V and 5 bases from J, leaving 13 bases between. The CDR3 loop reads CASSLGSLNEQYF. The CDR3, as DNA: TGTGCCAGTAGTCTGGGGAGTCTAAACGAGCAGTACTTC.

The chain employs TRBV7-3 and TRBJ2-1, with 10 nucleotides matching TRBD1. The CDR3 runs to 17 residues. Germline V gives CDR1 SGHTA, CDR2 FQGTGA. J gave up 4 bases and V 0 bases, and 6 bases lay outside the gene matches. CDR3 in amino acids: CASSLTFLGQGYNEQFF. In DNA, the CDR3 is TGTGCCAGCAGCTTAACTTTTCTGGGACAGGGGTACAATGAGCAGTTCTTC. Based on the CDR3 plus reference TRBV7-3 and TRBJ2-1, the full variable domain is GAGVSQTPSNKVTEKGKYVELRCDPISGHTALYWYRQSLGQGPEFLIYFQGTGAADDSGLPNDRFFAVRPEGSVSTLKIQRTERGDSAVYLCASSLTFLGQGYNEQFFGPGTRLTVL.

CDR3 amino acids: CASSPTSYNEQFF. The CDR3 nucleotides are TGTGCCAGCAGTCCGACTAGCTACAATGAGCAGTTCTTC. The genes are TRBV9 and TRBJ2-1; D possibly corresponds to TRBD2 (6 bases). The V and J ends lost 5 bases and 3 bases respectively, with 9 bases between them. Germline CDR1 reads SGDLS; CDR2 reads YYNGEE. CDR3 length: 13 residues.

The V and J genes are TRBV9 and TRBJ2-6, with no clear D. Germline CDR1 and CDR2: SGDLS and YYNGEE. V lost 0 bases and J lost 1, with 5 bases in between. The CDR3 is made up of 15 amino acids. The CDR3 DNA sequence: TGTGCCAGCAGCGTAGCGAGGTCTGGGGCCAACGTCCTGACTTTC. This encodes CASSVARSGANVLTF.

V is TRBV11-3 and J is TRBJ2-2; perhaps D is TRBD1 or TRBD2 (5 bases each). This CDR3 contains 13 residues. In germline, CDR1 is SGHNT, CDR2 YENEEA. Trimming removed 5 bases from V and 4 bases from J, with 8 bases in between. The CDR3 bases are TGTGCCAGCAGCGAGGGGTCCACCGGGGAGCTGTTTTTT. Translation gives CASSEGSTGELFF. The full variable domain, with the rest looked up from reference TRBV11-3 and TRBJ2-2, is EAGVVQSPRYKIIEKKQPVAFWCNPISGHNTLYWYLQNLGQGPELLIRYENEEAVDDSQLPKDRFSAERLKGVDSTLKIQPAELGDSAVYLCASSEGSTGELFFGEGSRLTVL.

V gene TRBV13 combines with J gene TRBJ2-3; TRBD1 matches at 11 bases. Germline CDR1 reads PRHDT; CDR2 reads FYEKMQ (reference sequence). V was pared by 5 bases and J by 4 bases, with 8 bases of the junction left unmatched. The CDR3 sequence is 16 residues long. CDR3 coding DNA: TGTGCCAGCAGCGACCGGGACAGGGGGTCTTCAGATACGCAGTATTTT. Translated: CASSDRDRGSSDTQYF.

Remarks on this clone: Other DNA sequences in the same sample also yield this CDR3. This chain connects TRBV9 to TRBJ2-7; no clear D gene. Per the germline V gene, CDR1 is SGDLS and CDR2 is YYNGEE. The CDR3 sequence is 14 residues long. The V and J ends lost 0 bases and 2 bases respectively, with 9 bases between them. CDR3 in amino acids: CASSVGGGTYEQYF. The CDR3 DNA reads as TGTGCCAGCAGCGTAGGTGGTGGGACCTACGAGCAGTACTTC. The complete variable domain, with remaining parts taken from reference TRBV9 and TRBJ2-7, reads DSGVTQTPKHLITATGQRVTLRCSPRSGDLSVYWYQQSLDQGLQFLIQYYNGEERAKGNILERFSAQQFPDLHSELNLSSLELGDSALYFCASSVGGGTYEQYFGPGTRLTVT.

V is TRBV20-1 and J is TRBJ2-3, with TRBD2 matching 7 bases. Germline loops: CDR1 DFQATT, CDR2 SNEGSKA (reference sequence). This CDR3 comprises 11 residues. V dropped 7 bases and J dropped 11; count of bases not matched to a gene: 9. The CDR3 protein is CSVRSGVGQYF. In DNA form, the CDR3 reads TGCAGTGTTCGGAGCGGGGTGGGGCAGTATTTT.

The rearrangement joins TRBV27 to TRBJ2-5; TRBD2 is a possible D gene (5 bases). This CDR3 has 16 amino acids. V lost 3 bases, J lost 3 bases, and 17 bases lay in between. Germline assignment: CDR1 MNHEY and CDR2 SMNVEV (reference sequence). The CDR3 DNA follows: TGTGCCAGCAGTTTGCGGGCTTTTACGGTCGAAGAGACCCAGTACTTC. Translated: CASSLRAFTVEETQYF.

V gene TRBV5-1 combines with J gene TRBJ2-7, with D maybe TRBD2 (6 bases). The germline CDR1 and CDR2 sequences are SGHRS and YFSETQ. The CDR3 has 13 residues. V was shortened by 2 bases and J by 6 bases, with 12 bases between the two germline ends. The CDR3 spells CASSFATGVEQYF. The CDR3 nucleotides are TGCGCCAGCAGCTTCGCGACGGGAGTCGAGCAGTACTTC.

V usage is TRBV6-6 and J usage is TRBJ2-7, with D unclear. This CDR3 contains 13 residues. Germline V CDR1 and CDR2: MNHNY, SVGAGI (reference sequence). Trimming stripped 5 bases from V and 5 bases from J, with 13 bases between. CDR3 sequence reads: CASSGLDLHEQYF. CDR3 bases: TGTGCCAGCAGTGGTCTAGATCTCCACGAGCAGTACTTC.

The chain couples TRBV6-5 to TRBJ2-2; maybe TRBD2 (5 bases). CDR1 is MNHEY and CDR2 is SVGAGI in the germline V gene. CDR3 size: 14 residues. V lost 1 base and J lost 4, with 7 bases in between. The CDR3: CASSYFEGTGELFF. In DNA form, the CDR3 reads TGTGCCAGCAGTTACTTCGAGGGCACCGGGGAGCTGTTTTTT.

This clone showed up just once. The J gene is TRBJ2-1, the V gene TRBV5-1, with TRBD2 identical over 15 bases. CDR1 and CDR2 from the germline V gene are SGHRS and YFSETQ. The CDR3 length is 15 residues. After removal of 4 bases from V and 7 bases from J, the junction contained 3 bases not matched to a gene. In DNA form, the CDR3 reads TGCGCCAGCAGCGGGACTAGCGGGAGGATGAATGAGCAGTTCTTC. This encodes CASSGTSGRMNEQFF.

V usage is TRBV6-6 and J usage is TRBJ1-2; D not certain. CDR3 length: 10 amino acids. Per germline, CDR1 MNHNY and CDR2 SVGAGI (reference sequence). Deletions cut 4 bases from V and 7 bases from J, with 4 bases between. CDR3 nucleotides: TGTGCCAGCAGTTCCCCTGGCTACACCTTC. It is translated as CASSSPGYTF.

The gene calls are TRBV30 and TRBJ2-1; TRBD2 agrees at 8 bases. Per germline, CDR1 GTSNPN and CDR2 SVGIG (reference sequence). The V segment lost 5 bases and the J segment 0 bases; nucleotides outside the gene matches: 15. The CDR3 runs 18 residues. The CDR3 protein is CAWRGSGTRKSSYNEQFF. In nucleotides, the CDR3 is TGTGCCTGGCGGGGGTCCGGGACTAGAAAAAGCTCCTACAATGAGCAGTTCTTC.

This chain connects TRBV19 to TRBJ1-2, with TRBD1 matching 7 bases. The germline CDR1 and CDR2 sequences are LNHDA and SQIVND (reference sequence). The CDR3 contains 13 residues. Trimming at V came to 7 bases and at J to 4 bases, leaving 6 bases not matched to a gene. CDR3: CASTRTGPYGYTF. Written as DNA, the CDR3 is TGTGCCAGTACCCGGACAGGACCCTATGGCTACACCTTC.

The V gene is TRBV27, the J gene TRBJ2-3; 13 positions agree with TRBD2. The ends lost 4 bases at V and 10 bases at J; junction bases unmatched: 8. Germline V CDR1 and CDR2: MNHEY, SMNVEV (reference sequence). This CDR3 spans 15 amino acids. CDR3 protein: CASSSQRTSGRPQYF. For the CDR3, the DNA is TGTGCCAGCAGTTCCCAGAGGACTAGCGGGAGACCGCAGTATTTT.

V and J are TRBV12-5 and TRBJ1-1, with 8 bases lining up with TRBD1. This CDR3 spans 17 amino acids. Germline V lookup: CDR1 LGHNT, CDR2 FRNRAP. V dropped 7 bases and J dropped 7; count of bases not matched to a gene: 20. CDR3 protein: CASVKTGPADRASEAFF. For the CDR3, the DNA is TGTGCTAGTGTTAAGACTGGTCCGGCGGACAGGGCGAGTGAAGCTTTCTTT.

This chain links TRBV9 with TRBJ2-3; weak D call: TRBD2 (6 bases). The CDR3 spans 17 residues. The germline gives CDR1 SGDLS, CDR2 YYNGEE. V lost 3 bases and J 0 bases, leaving 17 bases between the germline ends. CDR3 nucleotides: TGTGCCAGCAGCGGACAGACGGGGAGCGGGAGCACAGATACGCAGTATTTT. This codes for CASSGQTGSGSTDTQYF.

J is TRBJ2-3 and V is TRBV2; TRBD2 matches at 8 bases. The CDR3 has 18 residues. Unmatched junction bases numbered 14, after V lost 6 bases and J lost 0 bases. CDR1 is SNHLY, CDR2 FYNNEI, per germline. CDR3 nucleotide sequence: TGTGCCAGCAGAGCCGGCGCTAGCGGGTACCCTAGCACAGATACGCAGTATTTT. This translates into CASRAGASGYPSTDTQYF. Full variable domain (remainder filled in from reference TRBV2 and TRBJ2-3): EPEVTQTPSHQVTQMGQEVILRCVPISNHLYFYWYRQILGQKVEFLVSFYNNEISEKSEIFDDQFSVERPDGSNFTLKIRSTKLEDSAMYFCASRAGASGYPSTDTQYFGPGTRLTVL.

This chain links TRBV7-9 with TRBJ2-1; 9 nucleotides agree with TRBD2. The CDR3 contains 13 residues. Trimming at V came to 1 base and at J to 12 bases, leaving 4 bases not matched to a gene. CDR1 and CDR2 from the germline V gene are SEHNR and FQNEAQ (reference sequence). The CDR3 DNA sequence: TGTGCCAGCAGCTTAGAAAGCGGGAGGATGCAGTTCTTC. Residues: CASSLESGRMQFF.

The chain links TRBV7-9 to TRBJ2-7; a weak D match, TRBD2 (5 bases). The V gene lost 7 bases and the J gene lost 3 bases, with 13 bases spanning the gap. Per germline, CDR1 SEHNR and CDR2 FQNEAQ (reference sequence). This CDR3 has 13 residues. CDR3 amino acids: CASTYEAGYEQYF. The CDR3 coding sequence is TGTGCCAGCACCTACGAGGCGGGCTACGAGCAGTACTTC. The full variable domain, in which reference TRBV7-9 and TRBJ2-7 provide the parts outside the CDR3, is DTGVSQNPRHKITKRGQNVTFRCDPISEHNRLYWYRQTLGQGPEFLTYFQNEAQLEKSRLLSDRFSAERPKGSFSTLEIQRTEQGDSAMYLCASTYEAGYEQYFGPGTRLTVT.